A selection of T cell receptor beta chains follows, all from one sample in a study of T-cell memory formation after mild COVID-19. TCRdb ran MiXCR on the 5' RACE reads and lists one entry per CDR3 protein. Of some 350,000 distinct CDR3 sequences in the sample, 10% to 15% are singletons; the top ten hold about a fifth. The sequenced material came from PBMCs or a T cell subset sorted from them (not recorded which). These receptors were collected from a man aged 18 to 29 who had mild COVID-19 (a few samples of this study predate the infection). Cell type and time point are not known. Each CDR3 is given with its conserved first and last residue. D genes are given only for firm matches. Size tells how often a clone was seen (once, few, many) or the class of an expanded clone, and some rows leave it out.

TRBV5-1	NA	TRBJ2-1	few	TGCGCCAGCAGCTACGCCGGGACGGGTAACAATGAGCAGTTCTTC	CASSYAGTGNNEQFF
TRBV20-1	TRBD1	TRBJ1-2	few	TGCAGTGCTAGAGCCTCAGGGGACAGGGGTTACTATGGCTACACCTTC	CSARASGDRGYYGYTF
TRBV5-1	TRBD2	TRBJ2-3	NA	TGCGCCAGCAGCTACCTAGCGGGGGGCGCAGATACGCAGTATTTT	CASSYLAGGADTQYF
TRBV24-1	NA	TRBJ2-1	NA	TGTGCCACCAGTGATTTGCGGGGTAATGAGCAGTTCTTC	CATSDLRGNEQFF
TRBV7-3	TRBD2	TRBJ2-1	few	TGTGCCAGCAGCTTATTGGGGGGGATGTACAATGAGCAGTTCTTC	CASSLLGGMYNEQFF
TRBV9	TRBD1	TRBJ2-7	NA	TGTGCCAGCAGCCTCCGGGACAGGGGTGGCTACGAGCAGTACTTC	CASSLRDRGGYEQYF
TRBV9	NA	TRBJ1-1	many	TGTGCCAGCAGCGTAGGCCAGATGAACACTGAAGCTTTCTTT	CASSVGQMNTEAFF
TRBV5-1	TRBD2	TRBJ2-1	few	TGCGCCAGCAGCTTGGGGCCTAGCGGGGGGGACAATGAGCAGTTCTTC	CASSLGPSGGDNEQFF
TRBV7-2	TRBD2	TRBJ2-5	NA	TGTGCCAGCACCCCTCTAGCGGGGGGGCGATGGGAGACCCAGTACTTC	CASTPLAGGRWETQYF
TRBV11-2	TRBD1	TRBJ1-1	NA	TGTGCCAGCAGCTTAGGGACAGGGGGAGTGAGGAACACTGAAGCTTTCTTT	CASSLGTGGVRNTEAFF
TRBV19	NA	TRBJ2-2	NA	TGTGCCAGTAGCCCCAGGGCGGGGATCACCGGGGAGCTGTTTTTT	CASSPRAGITGELFF
TRBV9	NA	TRBJ2-1	few	TGTGCCAGCAGCAGCTTAGAGGACACCTACCATGAGCAGTTCTTC	CASSSLEDTYHEQFF
TRBV5-1	NA	TRBJ2-7	NA	TGCGCCAGCAGCTTGGCGACAGCGAGCCACGAGCAGTACTTC	CASSLATASHEQYF
TRBV12-3/TRBV12-4	NA	TRBJ2-6	NA	TGTGCCAGCAGTTTAAGGGTCTCACAGGCAGGATTTTACAACTCTGGGGCCAACGTCCTGACTTTC	CASSLRVSQAGFYNSGANVLTF